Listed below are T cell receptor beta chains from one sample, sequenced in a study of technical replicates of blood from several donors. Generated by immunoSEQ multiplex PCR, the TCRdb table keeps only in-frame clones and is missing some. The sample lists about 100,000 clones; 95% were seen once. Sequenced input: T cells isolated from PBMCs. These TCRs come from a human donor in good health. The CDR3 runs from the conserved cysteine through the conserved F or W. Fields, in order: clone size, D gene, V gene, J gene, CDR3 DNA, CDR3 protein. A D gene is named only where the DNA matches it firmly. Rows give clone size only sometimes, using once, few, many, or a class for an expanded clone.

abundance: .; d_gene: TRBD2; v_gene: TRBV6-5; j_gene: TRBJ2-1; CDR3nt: TGTGCCAGCAGTCCTAGGGCGGGAGCCGATGAGCAGTTCTTC; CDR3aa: CASSPRAGADEQFF
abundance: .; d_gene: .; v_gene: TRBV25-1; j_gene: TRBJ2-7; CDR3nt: TGTGCCAGCAGTGAATGGGGGGGGGTTACAGGGTACGAGCAGTACTTC; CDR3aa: CASSEWGGVTGYEQYF
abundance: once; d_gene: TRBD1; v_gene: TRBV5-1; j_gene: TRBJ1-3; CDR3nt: TGCGCCAGCAGCTCGACAGGGCTCTCTGGAAACACCATATATTTT; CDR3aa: CASSSTGLSGNTIYF
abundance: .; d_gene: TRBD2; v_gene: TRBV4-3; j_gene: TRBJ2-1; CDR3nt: TGCGCCAGCAGGCCATCTAGCGGGAGGGCCCTCAATGAGCAGTTCTTC; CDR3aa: CASRPSSGRALNEQFF
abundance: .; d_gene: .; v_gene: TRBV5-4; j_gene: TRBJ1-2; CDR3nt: TGTGCCAGCAGAAATGGTGCCACAGGGCGATCGAACTATGGCTACACCTTC; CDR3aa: CASRNGATGRSNYGYTF
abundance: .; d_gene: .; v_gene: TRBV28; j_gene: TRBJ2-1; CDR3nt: TGTGCCAGCAGTTTTCCTGCGTCATACAATGAGCAGTTCTTC; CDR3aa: CASSFPASYNEQFF
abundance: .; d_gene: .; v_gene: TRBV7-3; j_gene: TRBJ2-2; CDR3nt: TGTGCCAGCAGCCCACAAAACGGGGAGCTGTTTTTT; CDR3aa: CASSPQNGELFF
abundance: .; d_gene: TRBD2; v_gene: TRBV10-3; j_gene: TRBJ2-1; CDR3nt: TGTGCCATCAGTGGGGGACTAGCGGGAGGGTATGAGCAGTTCTTC; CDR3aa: CAISGGLAGGYEQFF
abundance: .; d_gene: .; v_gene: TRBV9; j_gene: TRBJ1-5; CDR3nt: TGTGCCAGCAGCGTAGGCCAGAGCAATCAGCCCCAGCATTTT; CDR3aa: CASSVGQSNQPQHF
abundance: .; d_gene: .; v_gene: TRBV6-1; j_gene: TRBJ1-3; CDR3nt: TGTGCCAGCAGTGAAGCGTACACAGCCTCTGGAAACACCATATATTTT; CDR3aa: CASSEAYTASGNTIYF
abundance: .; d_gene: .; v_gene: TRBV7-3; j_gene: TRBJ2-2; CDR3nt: TGTGCCAGCAGTAGACTAGGGGCCGGGGAGCTGTTTTTT; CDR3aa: CASSRLGAGELFF
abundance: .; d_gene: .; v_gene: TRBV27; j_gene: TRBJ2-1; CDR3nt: TGTGCCAGCAGAGCATCCGGTGAGCAGTTCTTC; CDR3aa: CASRASGEQFF
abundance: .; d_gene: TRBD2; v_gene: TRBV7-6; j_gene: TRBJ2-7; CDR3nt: TGTGCCAGCAGCTTAGGGGGACTAGCGGGAGGCCCTGGAGTAGAGCAGTACTTC; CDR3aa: CASSLGGLAGGPGVEQYF
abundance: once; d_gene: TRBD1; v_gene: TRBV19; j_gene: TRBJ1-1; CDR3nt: TGTGCCAGCGCGGGACAGATGAACACTGAAGCTTTCTTT; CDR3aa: CASAGQMNTEAFF
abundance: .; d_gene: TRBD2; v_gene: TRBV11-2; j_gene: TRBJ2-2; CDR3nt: TGTGCCAGCACCAGAAGGGTACTAGCGGGAGCGAACACCGGGGAGCTGTTTTTT; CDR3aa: CASTRRVLAGANTGELFF
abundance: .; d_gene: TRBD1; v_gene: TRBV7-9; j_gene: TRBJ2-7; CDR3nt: TGTGCCAGCAGCTTAGAAGCGACAGGGTTCGAGCAGTACTTC; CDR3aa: CASSLEATGFEQYF
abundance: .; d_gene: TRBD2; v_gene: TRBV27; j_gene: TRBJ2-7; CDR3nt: TGTGCCAGCAGTTCTCCGGCAGGGTATGGGACTAGCGGGGCCCGCTACGAGCAGTACTTC; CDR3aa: CASSSPAGYGTSGARYEQYF